The 18 T cell receptor beta chains below all came from one sample that was sequenced in a study of blood T cell repertoires in COVID-19. Produced via immunoSEQ multiplex PCR; TCRdb's table is partial and in-frame only. The sample comprises about 280,000 clones, over 75% of which are singletons, and about 14% rests with the top ten. The sample consisted of peripheral blood. All receptors derive from a human donor in a cohort sampled during active COVID-19.

The V call is TRBV19, the J call TRBJ2-2; D might be TRBD2 (7 bases). Trimming left V 6 bases short and J 5 bases short, with 19 bases between. The CDR3 sequence is 16 residues long. Germline CDR1 is LNHDA and CDR2 is SQIVND (reference sequence). CDR3 bases: TGTGCCAGTAGCCAGGGAGGGGACATCAAAACCGGGGAGCTGTTTTTT. Amino acids: CASSQGGDIKTGELFF.

This rearrangement joins TRBV27 to TRBJ1-2, with 7 bases that match TRBD1. This CDR3 contains 15 residues. Germline CDR1 reads MNHEY; CDR2 reads SMNVEV (reference sequence). The J segment lost 6 bases and the V segment lost 6 bases, leaving 13 bases of the junction unmatched. The CDR3 here is CASRGTATLRDGYTF. CDR3 nucleotides: TGTGCCAGCAGGGGGACAGCCACCTTAAGGGATGGCTACACCTTC.

The V gene is TRBV30, the J gene TRBJ1-1, with TRBD1 as a possible D gene (5 bases). The germline V and J ends were trimmed by 4 bases and 1 base, with 13 bases remaining between them. There are 14 residues in the CDR3. In germline, CDR1 is GTSNPN, CDR2 SVGIG (reference sequence). Here the CDR3 reads CAWTSWRGNTEAFF. In nucleotides, the CDR3 is TGTGCCTGGACCTCTTGGAGGGGGAACACTGAAGCTTTCTTT.

This chain joins TRBV24-1 and TRBJ2-1; 10 positions agree with TRBD1. Germline CDR1 KGHDR, CDR2 SFDVKD. The junction had 5 bases not matched to a gene; V was cut back by 9 bases and J by 4 bases. The CDR3 runs to 14 residues. CDR3: CATAGTGDYNEQFF. The CDR3 nucleotides read TGTGCCACCGCCGGGACAGGGGATTACAATGAGCAGTTCTTC.

The rearrangement links TRBV5-1 to TRBJ1-4; D call uncertain. Germline V gives CDR1 SGHRS, CDR2 YFSETQ. V shed 0 bases and J shed 8 bases, with 8 bases lying between them. This CDR3 has 13 residues. The CDR3: CASSLASEEKLFF. In DNA form, the CDR3 reads TGCGCCAGCAGCTTGGCCTCGGAGGAAAAACTGTTTTTT.

The chain combines TRBV10-3 with TRBJ2-7; TRBD2 matches at 7 bases. The CDR3 spans 15 residues. CDR1 is ENHRY and CDR2 is SYGVKD in the germline V gene. With 0 bases clipped from V and 2 bases from J, the junction kept 4 bases outside the gene matches. This CDR3 reads CAISESGGSTYEQYF. DNA of the CDR3: TGTGCCATCAGTGAGTCGGGGGGGAGCACCTACGAGCAGTACTTC.

The V and J genes are TRBV6-5 and TRBJ1-5; D may be TRBD1 (5 bases). The CDR3 spans 13 residues. Deletions cut 7 bases from V and 3 bases from J, with 10 bases between. CDR1 is MNHEY, CDR2 SVGAGI, per germline. The DNA of the CDR3 is TGTGCCAGCATTGGAGGGGACAATCAGCCCCAGCATTTT. Protein sequence: CASIGGDNQPQHF.

There are a few counts of this clone. The chain is built from TRBV6-1 and TRBJ1-5, with TRBD1 identical over 10 bases. J lost 8 bases, V lost 3 bases, and 7 bases had no gene match. The CDR3 runs to 15 residues. The germline gives CDR1 MNHNS, CDR2 SASEGT. In nucleotides, the CDR3 is TGTGCCAGCAGTGAGGACAGGGGGAAGGTGGAGCCCCAGCATTTT. Residues: CASSEDRGKVEPQHF.

CDR3 DNA: TGTGCCAGTAGTTCCGGCTCCGGGTACAATGAGCAGTTCTTC. Protein product: CASSSGSGYNEQFF. The J gene is TRBJ2-1, the V gene TRBV19; unclear D gene. The ends were cut back, 5 bases at V and 4 bases at J, with 12 bases in the middle. Germline-derived CDR1 and CDR2 are LNHDA and SQIVND (reference sequence). The CDR3 covers 14 residues.

The chain recombines TRBV4-1 with TRBJ2-1; D remains ambiguous. Between the trimmed V and J ends, which lost 1 base and 8 bases, there was a span of 12 bases. Germline CDR1 MGHRA, CDR2 YSYEKL. The CDR3 is made up of 14 amino acids. The CDR3 spells CASSQVRVSHEQFF. CDR3 DNA: TGCGCCAGCAGCCAAGTACGGGTCTCACATGAGCAGTTCTTC.

Here the CDR3 reads CASTIGTGRGSPLHF. The CDR3 DNA reads TGCGCCAGCACCATAGGGACAGGCCGGGGATCACCCCTCCACTTT. This sequence joins TRBV5-1 and TRBJ1-6; 8 nucleotides agree with TRBD1. V lost 6 bases to trimming and J lost 10 bases; unmatched junction nucleotides: 12. CDR1 SGHRS and CDR2 YFSETQ come from the germline V gene. The CDR3 is made up of 15 amino acids.

This rearrangement joins TRBV5-1 to TRBJ2-3, with 14 nucleotides matching TRBD2. V shed 4 bases, J shed 1 base, and the junction held 5 bases outside the gene matches. In germline, CDR1 is SGHRS, CDR2 YFSETQ. The CDR3 has 17 amino acids. CDR3 coding DNA: TGCGCCAGCAGCCTTGGACTAGCGGGAGGCGGCACAGATACGCAGTATTTT. Translated: CASSLGLAGGGTDTQYF.

This chain's CDR3 is CASSSGQGTYEQYF. The CDR3 DNA follows: TGTGCCAGCAGCTCGGGACAGGGGACCTACGAGCAGTACTTC. The J gene is TRBJ2-7, the V gene TRBV5-4; 10 nucleotides match TRBD1. The CDR3 extends over 14 amino acids. The V and J ends lost 3 bases and 2 bases, in that order; junction bases with no gene match: 2. From germline, CDR1 is SGHNT and CDR2 YYREEE (reference sequence). The full variable domain, its missing parts supplied by reference TRBV5-4 and TRBJ2-7, is ETGVTQSPTHLIKTRGQQVTLRCSSQSGHNTVSWYQQALGQGPQFIFQYYREEENGRGNFPPRFSGLQFPNYSSELNVNALELDDSALYLCASSSGQGTYEQYFGPGTRLTVT.

The sample holds one count of this clone. The rearrangement links TRBV18 to TRBJ2-1, with 10 nucleotides matching TRBD2. This CDR3 region has 16 residues. CDR1 and CDR2 from the germline V gene are KGHSH and LQKENI. V gave up 3 bases and J gave up 6 bases; unmatched junction bases: 8. The CDR3 region has the DNA TGTGCCAGCTCACCTTCAACTAGCGGGATCGCCAATGAGCAGTTCTTC. Amino acid sequence: CASSPSTSGIANEQFF.

V and J are TRBV19 and TRBJ2-2, with TRBD1 matching over 9 bases. In germline, CDR1 is LNHDA, CDR2 SQIVND (reference sequence). V trimming: 5 bases; J trimming: 8 bases; junction bases outside the gene matches: 9. The CDR3 has 15 amino acids. This CDR3 reads CASSPRTGVRGELFF. For the CDR3, the DNA is TGTGCCAGTAGTCCACGGACAGGGGTTCGGGGGGAGCTGTTTTTT.

This rearrangement joins TRBV9 to TRBJ1-3, with 10 bases aligning to TRBD1. CDR1 and CDR2 from the germline V gene are SGDLS and YYNGEE. The J segment lost 6 bases and the V segment lost 6 bases, leaving 9 bases of the junction unmatched. The CDR3 contains 15 residues. The CDR3 DNA follows: TGTGCCAGCACCGGGACAGGGGATAGGGAAAACACCATATATTTT. Protein: CASTGTGDRENTIYF. Filled out from reference TRBV9 and TRBJ1-3, the complete variable domain reads DSGVTQTPKHLITATGQRVTLRCSPRSGDLSVYWYQQSLDQGLQFLIQYYNGEERAKGNILERFSAQQFPDLHSELNLSSLELGDSALYFCASTGTGDRENTIYFGEGSWLTVV.

V and J are TRBV19 and TRBJ2-7, with 10 bases matching TRBD2. Trimming cost V 5 bases and J 4 bases; bases outside gene matches: 2. The CDR3 extends over 13 amino acids. From germline, CDR1 is LNHDA and CDR2 SQIVND (reference sequence). The CDR3, as DNA: TGTGCCAGTAGTCGGACTAGCGGATACGAGCAGTACTTC. It encodes CASSRTSGYEQYF.

The rearrangement joins TRBV19 to TRBJ2-2, with 10 bases that match TRBD1. This CDR3 is built from 17 residues. Germline assignment: CDR1 LNHDA and CDR2 SQIVND (reference sequence). J lost 6 bases, V lost 6 bases, and 13 bases had no gene match. The CDR3 region is CASSPFTGTGAPGELFF. The CDR3 DNA reads as TGTGCCAGTAGCCCGTTTACCGGGACAGGGGCCCCCGGGGAGCTGTTTTTT.